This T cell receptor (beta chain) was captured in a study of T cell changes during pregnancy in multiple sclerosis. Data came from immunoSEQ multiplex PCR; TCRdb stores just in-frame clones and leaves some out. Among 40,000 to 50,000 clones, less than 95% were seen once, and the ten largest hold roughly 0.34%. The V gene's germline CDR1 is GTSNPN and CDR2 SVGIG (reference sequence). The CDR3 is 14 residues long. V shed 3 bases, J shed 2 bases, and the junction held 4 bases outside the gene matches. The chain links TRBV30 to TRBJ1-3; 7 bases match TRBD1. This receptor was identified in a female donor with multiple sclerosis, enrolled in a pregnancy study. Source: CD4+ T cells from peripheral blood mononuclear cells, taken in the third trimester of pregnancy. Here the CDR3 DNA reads TGTGCCTGGAGACAGGGGCACGCTGGAAACACCATATATTTT. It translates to CAWRQGHAGNTIYF.